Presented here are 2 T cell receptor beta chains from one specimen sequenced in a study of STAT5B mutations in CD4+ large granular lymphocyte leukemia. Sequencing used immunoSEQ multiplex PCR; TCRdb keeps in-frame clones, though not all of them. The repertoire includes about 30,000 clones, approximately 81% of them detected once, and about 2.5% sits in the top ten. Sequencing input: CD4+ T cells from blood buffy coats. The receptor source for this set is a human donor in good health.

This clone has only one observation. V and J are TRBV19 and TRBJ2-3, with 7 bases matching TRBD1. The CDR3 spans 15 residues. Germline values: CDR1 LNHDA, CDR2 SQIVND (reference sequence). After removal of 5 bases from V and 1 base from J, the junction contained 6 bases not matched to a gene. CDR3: CASSDRTGGTDTQYF. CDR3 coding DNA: TGTGCCAGTAGTGACCGAACAGGGGGCACAGATACGCAGTATTTT.

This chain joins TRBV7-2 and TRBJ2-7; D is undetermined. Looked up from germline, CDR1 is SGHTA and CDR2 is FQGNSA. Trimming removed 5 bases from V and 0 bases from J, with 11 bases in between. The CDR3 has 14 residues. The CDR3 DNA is TGTGCCAGCAGCCCCTCATCGAGCTCCTACGAGCAGTACTTC. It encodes CASSPSSSSYEQYF.